Listed below are T cell receptor beta chains from one sample, sequenced in a study of blood T cell repertoires in COVID-19. Only in-frame clones appear in the TCRdb table, and some are missing; sequencing was by immunoSEQ multiplex PCR. The repertoire holds some 160,000 clones, around 90% seen once, with 2% to 3% in the top ten. Sequencing used peripheral blood. Receptor source: an elderly woman with COVID-19, enrolled during active disease. Each CDR3 is given with its conserved first and last residue. Each record gives: V gene, J gene, D gene, CDR3 DNA, CDR3 protein. A D gene is named only where the DNA matches it firmly.

TRBV19	TRBJ2-2	-	TGTGCCAGTAGTCAGGGTTTCCGGGAGCTGTTTTTT	CASSQGFRELFF
TRBV2	TRBJ2-7	-	TGTGCCAGCAGCCAGGGGGGCTACGAGCAGTACTTC	CASSQGGYEQYF
TRBV19	TRBJ1-6	-	TGTGCCAGTAGTATAGAGCGGCGAGGGCGGGTGAATTCACCCCTCCACTTT	CASSIERRGRVNSPLHF
TRBV28	TRBJ2-1	TRBD2	TGTGCCAGCAATCGCCTATCGGGAGGGCCTAATGAGCAGTTCTTC	CASNRLSGGPNEQFF
TRBV2	TRBJ2-7	TRBD1	TGTGCCAGCAGTGTCGACAGGGGAATGGGAACCTACGAGCAGTACTTC	CASSVDRGMGTYEQYF
TRBV28	TRBJ1-2	TRBD1	TGTGCCAGCACCCCGGGACAGGGGTCCTATGGCTACACCTTC	CASTPGQGSYGYTF
TRBV14	TRBJ1-4	-	TGTGCCAGCAGCCGTCTAGGGGGTAATGAAAAACTGTTTTTT	CASSRLGGNEKLFF
TRBV4-3	TRBJ2-5	TRBD2	TGCGCCAGCAGCCAAGACTGGGCTAGCGGGCAATCTAGGGCCCAGTACTTC	CASSQDWASGQSRAQYF
TRBV7-2	TRBJ2-3	TRBD2	TGTGCCAGCAGCCAGGGACTAGCGGGAGGAGATACGCAGTATTTT	CASSQGLAGGDTQYF
TRBV12-3/TRBV12-4	TRBJ2-7	-	TGTGCCAGCAGTTCCTCCGGTCAATACGAGCAGTACTTC	CASSSSGQYEQYF
TRBV7-3	TRBJ2-1	TRBD2	TGTGCCAGCAGCTTAGGGGCGGGAGGTCGGGACAATGATCAGTTCTTC	CASSLGAGGRDNDQFF
TRBV5-1	TRBJ1-1	-	TGCGCCAGCAGCTTGGATCGGGGGAACACTGAAGCTTTCTTT	CASSLDRGNTEAFF